The T cell receptor (beta chain) described here comes from a study of CD8 T cells in ankylosing spondylitis. General observations from the study: Several highly homologous variants made up a TCR beta motif, and this motif appeared characteristic of ankylosing spondylitis blood.

This clonotype was observed a handful of times. Its cognate antigen is unknown. This CDR3 region has 14 residues. V shed 5 bases and J shed 0 bases, with 8 bases lying between them. The germline V gene encodes CDR1 MDHEN and CDR2 SYDVKM. MiXCR was run by TCRdb on the 5' RACE reads, yielding one entry per CDR3 protein. The data show hundreds of thousands of distinct CDR3 sequences, roughly 18% seen once. The sample was blood, either unsorted or a sorted T cell fraction (not recorded which). The receptor was derived from a male donor with ankylosing spondylitis. The chain has TRBV28 and TRBJ1-5; D gene unclear. In DNA, the CDR3 is TGTGCCAGCAGTGGAGCGACTAGCAATCAGCCCCAGCATTTT. Amino acid sequence: CASSGATSNQPQHF.